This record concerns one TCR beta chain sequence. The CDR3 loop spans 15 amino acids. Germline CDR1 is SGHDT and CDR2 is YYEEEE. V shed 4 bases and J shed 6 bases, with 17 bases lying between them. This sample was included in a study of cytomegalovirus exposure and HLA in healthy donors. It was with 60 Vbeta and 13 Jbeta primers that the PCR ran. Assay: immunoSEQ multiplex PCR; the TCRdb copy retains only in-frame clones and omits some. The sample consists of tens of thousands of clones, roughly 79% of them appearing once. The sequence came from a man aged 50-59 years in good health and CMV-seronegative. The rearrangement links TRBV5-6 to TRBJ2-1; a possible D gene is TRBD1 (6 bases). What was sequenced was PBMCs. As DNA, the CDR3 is TGTGCCAGCAGCCCCTGGGGTGGACAGCCCAATGAGCAGTTCTTC. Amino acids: CASSPWGGQPNEQFF.